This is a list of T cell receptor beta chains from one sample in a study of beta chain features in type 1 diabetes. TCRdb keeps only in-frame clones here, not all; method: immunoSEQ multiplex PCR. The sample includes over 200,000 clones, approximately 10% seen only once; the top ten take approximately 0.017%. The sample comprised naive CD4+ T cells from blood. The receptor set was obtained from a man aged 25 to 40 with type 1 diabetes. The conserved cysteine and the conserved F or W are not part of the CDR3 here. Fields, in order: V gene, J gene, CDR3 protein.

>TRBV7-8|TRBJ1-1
ASRGTTEAF
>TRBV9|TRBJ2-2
ASSPVTGELF
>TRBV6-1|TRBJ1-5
ASGDRSNQPQH
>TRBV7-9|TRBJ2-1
ASSLLAGGLDEQF
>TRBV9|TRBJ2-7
ASSVGPGGLGEQY
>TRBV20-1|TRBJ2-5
SVGVQETQY
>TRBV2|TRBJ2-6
ASSRGFAGANVLT
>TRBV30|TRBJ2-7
AWNRGSYEQY
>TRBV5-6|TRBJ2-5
ASSPRQWYQETQY
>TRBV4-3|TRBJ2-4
ASSRLLAGAKNIQY
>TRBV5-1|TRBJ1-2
ASSLGAITNYGYT
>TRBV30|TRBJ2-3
AWSPDGGGDTQY
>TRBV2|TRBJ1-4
ASSYEQGYEKLF
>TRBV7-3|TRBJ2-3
ASSLLAGGTDTQY
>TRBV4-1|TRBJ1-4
ASSHSGQTATNEKLF
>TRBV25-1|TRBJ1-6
ASSPHFSYNSPLH